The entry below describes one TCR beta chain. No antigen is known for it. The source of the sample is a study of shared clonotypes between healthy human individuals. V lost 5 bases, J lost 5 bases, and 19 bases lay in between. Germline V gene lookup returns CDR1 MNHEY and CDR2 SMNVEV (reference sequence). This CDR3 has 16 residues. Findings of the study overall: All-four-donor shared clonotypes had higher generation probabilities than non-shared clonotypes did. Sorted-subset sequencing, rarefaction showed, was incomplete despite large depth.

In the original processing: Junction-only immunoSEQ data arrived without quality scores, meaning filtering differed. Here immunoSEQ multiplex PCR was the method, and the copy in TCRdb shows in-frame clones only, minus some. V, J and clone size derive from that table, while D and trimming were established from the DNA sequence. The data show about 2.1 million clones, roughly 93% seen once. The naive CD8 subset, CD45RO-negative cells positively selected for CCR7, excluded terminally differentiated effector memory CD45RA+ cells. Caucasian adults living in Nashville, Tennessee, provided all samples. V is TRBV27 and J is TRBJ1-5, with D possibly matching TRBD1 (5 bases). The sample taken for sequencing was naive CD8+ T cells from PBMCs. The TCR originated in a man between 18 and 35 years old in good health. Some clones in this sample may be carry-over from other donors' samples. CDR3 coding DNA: TGTGCCAGCAGTCCCCCGGGACGGCCAGCCCATCAGCCCCAGCATTTT. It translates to CASSPPGRPAHQPQHF.